These 15 T cell receptor beta chains share one sample of origin, sequenced in a study of OX40 agonist ivuxolimab in advanced cancers. Library creation used the immunoSEQ multiplex PCR assay. TCRdb's version of the immuneACCESS table is confined to in-frame rearrangements and falls short of the full clone set. An unresolved V gene accounts for under half of the shortfall where checked; the remainder is of unknown origin. The sample contains 45,000 to 70,000 clones, roughly 86% of them found a single time. Of the sample, around 0.91% falls within the top ten clones. Sequencing was performed on CD4+ or CD8+ T cells sorted from blood, taken in a trial of the OX40 agonist ivuxolimab. The source of these receptors is an adult with an advanced solid tumor such as melanoma, head and neck, liver or kidney cancer.

This chain links TRBV18 with TRBJ1-1; a possible D gene is TRBD1 (5 bases). The CDR3 runs 14 residues. Germline CDR1 is KGHSH and CDR2 is LQKENI. The V end lost 9 bases, the J end lost 1 base, and 15 bases lay between the germline ends. The CDR3 loop reads CASSDGQGNTEAFF. CDR3 sequence (DNA): TGTGCCAGTTCCGATGGCCAGGGGAACACTGAAGCTTTCTTT.

The chain uses TRBV6-1 and TRBJ1-2; 7 bases line up with TRBD1. V was pared by 6 bases and J by 4 bases, with 5 bases of the junction left unmatched. Germline values: CDR1 MNHNS, CDR2 SASEGT. There are 13 residues in the CDR3. CDR3 in DNA: TGTGCCAGCAGCTTCGGGACAGTCTATGGCTACACCTTC. It is translated as CASSFGTVYGYTF.

J is TRBJ2-7 and V is TRBV6-5, with a weak D call TRBD2 (5 bases). V was cut by 10 bases and J by 1 base, with 20 bases left in between. The CDR3 consists of 15 residues. Per the germline V gene, CDR1 is MNHEY and CDR2 is SVGAGI. The CDR3 is CATKDGNLGSYEQYF. CDR3 sequence (DNA): TGTGCCACCAAAGACGGGAACTTAGGGTCCTACGAGCAGTACTTC.

The J gene is TRBJ2-3, the V gene TRBV6-1; D is possibly TRBD2 (7 bases). Germline-derived CDR1 and CDR2 are MNHNS and SASEGT. The CDR3 covers 14 residues. The germline V and J ends were trimmed by 7 bases and 1 base, with 12 bases remaining between them. CDR3 sequence (DNA): TGTGCCAGCACTGACGGGGGGCGCACAGATACGCAGTATTTT. Translated: CASTDGGRTDTQYF.

The chain uses TRBV6-5 and TRBJ2-7; no definite D call. Germline CDR1 and CDR2: MNHEY and SVGAGI. Trimming pared 6 bases from V and 2 bases from J, leaving 5 bases between. This CDR3 contains 11 residues. CDR3 sequence: CASSSPYEQYF. In DNA form, the CDR3 reads TGTGCCAGCAGCTCCCCCTACGAGCAGTACTTC.

The chain combines TRBV7-2 with TRBJ2-1, with D maybe TRBD2 (6 bases). Germline lookup yields CDR1 SGHTA and CDR2 FQGNSA. Trimming left V 3 bases short and J 0 bases short, with 12 bases between. The CDR3 loop spans 16 amino acids. CDR3 amino acids: CASSFGGAVSYNEQFF. In nucleotides, the CDR3 is TGTGCCAGCAGCTTCGGCGGGGCCGTCTCCTACAATGAGCAGTTCTTC.

This chain links TRBV7-2 with TRBJ2-2; D gene uncertain. The V end lost 1 base, the J end lost 5 bases, and 11 bases lay between the germline ends. Germline V CDR1 and CDR2: SGHTA, FQGNSA. The CDR3 is made up of 15 amino acids. CDR3 coding DNA: TGTGCCAGCAGCTTAGAGGCTACTCCGACCGGGGAGCTGTTTTTT. This encodes CASSLEATPTGELFF.

This clone was seen at least ten times. The genes are TRBV5-1 and TRBJ1-1; unclear D gene. The CDR3 runs to 14 residues. V was shortened by 1 base and J by 4 bases, with 11 bases between the two germline ends. Germline values: CDR1 SGHRS, CDR2 YFSETQ. The CDR3 loop reads CASSLSGRATEAFF. In nucleotides, the CDR3 is TGCGCCAGCAGCTTGAGCGGACGGGCCACTGAAGCTTTCTTT.

The chain recombines TRBV5-5 with TRBJ2-7; unclear D gene. The CDR3 runs 13 residues. Germline CDR1 SGHKS, CDR2 YYEKEE (reference sequence). The V end lost 3 bases, the J end lost 7 bases, and 14 bases lay between the germline ends. The CDR3 sequence: CASSSPFIVEQYF. CDR3 nucleotides: TGTGCCAGCAGCTCCCCGTTCATAGTGGAGCAGTACTTC.

The genes are TRBV2 and TRBJ1-2; 7 nucleotides agree with TRBD1. CDR3 length: 15 amino acids. The trim removed 5 bases at V and 3 bases at J, leaving 9 bases unmatched. Germline V lookup: CDR1 SNHLY, CDR2 FYNNEI. CDR3 loop: CASSLLGQEHYGYTF. The CDR3 bases are TGTGCCAGCAGTCTTCTTGGACAGGAGCACTATGGCTACACCTTC. Full variable domain (missing parts from reference TRBV2 and TRBJ1-2): EPEVTQTPSHQVTQMGQEVILRCVPISNHLYFYWYRQILGQKVEFLVSFYNNEISEKSEIFDDQFSVERPDGSNFTLKIRSTKLEDSAMYFCASSLLGQEHYGYTFGSGTRLTVV.

The chain couples TRBV5-5 to TRBJ2-1; 8 nucleotides match TRBD2. There are 15 residues in the CDR3. CDR1 and CDR2 (germline): SGHKS, YYEKEE (reference sequence). V dropped 3 bases and J dropped 4; count of bases not matched to a gene: 6. CDR3 sequence reads: CASSSLTSEYNEQFF. CDR3 in DNA: TGTGCCAGCAGCTCTCTGACTAGCGAGTACAATGAGCAGTTCTTC.

This clone is labeled medium-sized. The chain is built from TRBV6-5 and TRBJ1-1; 7 bases are shared with TRBD1. The V segment lost 6 bases and the J segment 4 bases; nucleotides outside the gene matches: 5. This CDR3 is 13 amino acids long. Germline-derived CDR1 and CDR2 are MNHEY and SVGAGI. The CDR3 spells CASSRDRATEAFF. CDR3 sequence (DNA): TGTGCCAGCAGCCGAGACAGGGCCACTGAAGCTTTCTTT.

The chain has TRBV7-2 and TRBJ1-2, with 7 bases aligning to TRBD1. The CDR3 contains 13 residues. In germline, CDR1 is SGHTA, CDR2 FQGNSA. The V and J ends lost 5 bases and 4 bases, in that order; junction bases with no gene match: 4. The CDR3 here is CASSRSGGYGYTF. CDR3 nucleotide sequence: TGTGCCAGCAGCAGGTCAGGGGGCTATGGCTACACCTTC. The whole variable domain, remainder taken from reference TRBV7-2 and TRBJ1-2, is GAGVSQSPSNKVTEKGKDVELRCDPISGHTALYWYRQSLGQGLEFLIYFQGNSAPDKSGLPSDRFSAERTGGSVSTLTIQRTQQEDSAVYLCASSRSGGYGYTFGSGTRLTVV.

This chain uses TRBV5-4 with TRBJ2-2, with D unclear. This CDR3 region has 14 residues. With 0 bases removed from V and 5 bases from J, the gap between germline ends came to 8 bases. Looked up from germline, CDR1 is SGHNT and CDR2 is YYREEE (reference sequence). This CDR3 reads CASSLARRTGELFF. The CDR3 coding sequence is TGTGCCAGCAGCTTGGCCAGACGTACCGGGGAGCTGTTTTTT.

The chain employs TRBV6-5 and TRBJ1-4; tentative D call: TRBD1 (5 bases). The CDR3 totals 15 residues. Trimming shortened V by 0 bases and J by 8 bases, and 13 bases separated the two germline ends. Germline CDR1 and CDR2: MNHEY and SVGAGI. The CDR3 loop is CASSYSGQGGEKLFF. In DNA form, the CDR3 reads TGTGCCAGCAGTTACTCGGGGCAGGGAGGGGAAAAACTGTTTTTT.